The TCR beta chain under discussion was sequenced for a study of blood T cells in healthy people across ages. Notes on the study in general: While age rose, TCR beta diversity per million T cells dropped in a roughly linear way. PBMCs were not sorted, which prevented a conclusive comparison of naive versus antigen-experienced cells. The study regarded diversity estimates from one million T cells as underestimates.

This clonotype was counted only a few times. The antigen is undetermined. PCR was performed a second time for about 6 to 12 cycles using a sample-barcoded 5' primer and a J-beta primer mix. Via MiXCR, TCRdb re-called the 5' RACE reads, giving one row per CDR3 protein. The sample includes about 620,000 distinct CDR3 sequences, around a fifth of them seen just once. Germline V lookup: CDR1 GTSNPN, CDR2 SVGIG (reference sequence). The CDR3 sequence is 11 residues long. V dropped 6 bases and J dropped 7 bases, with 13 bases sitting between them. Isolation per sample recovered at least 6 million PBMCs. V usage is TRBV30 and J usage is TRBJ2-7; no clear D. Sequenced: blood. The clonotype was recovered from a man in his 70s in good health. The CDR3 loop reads CACTGSREQYF. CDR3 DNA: TGTGCCTGTACCGGGTCGCGAGAGCAGTACTTC. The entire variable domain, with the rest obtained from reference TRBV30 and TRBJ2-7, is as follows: SQTIHQWPATLVQPVGSPLSLECTVEGTSNPNLYWYRQAAGRGLQLLFYSVGIGQISSEVPQNLSASRPQDRQFILSSKKLLLSDSGFYLCACTGSREQYFGPGTRLTVT.